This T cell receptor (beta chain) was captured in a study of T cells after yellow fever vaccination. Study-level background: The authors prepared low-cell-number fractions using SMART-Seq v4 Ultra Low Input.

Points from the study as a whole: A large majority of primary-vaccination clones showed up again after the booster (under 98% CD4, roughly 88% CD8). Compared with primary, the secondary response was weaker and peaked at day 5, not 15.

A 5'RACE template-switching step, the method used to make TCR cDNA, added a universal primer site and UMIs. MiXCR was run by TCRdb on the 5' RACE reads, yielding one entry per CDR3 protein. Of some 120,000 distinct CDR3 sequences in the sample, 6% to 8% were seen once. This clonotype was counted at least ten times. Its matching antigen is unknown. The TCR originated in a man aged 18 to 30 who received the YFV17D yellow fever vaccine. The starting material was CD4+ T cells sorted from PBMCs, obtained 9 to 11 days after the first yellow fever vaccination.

The CDR3 bases are TGTGCCAGTCTTTTATGGAGGGGCGCTGAAGCTTTCTTT. Residues: CASLLWRGAEAFF. The chain is built from TRBV6-2 or TRBV6-3 and TRBJ1-1, with D maybe TRBD1 (5 bases). This CDR3 has 13 residues. V shed 9 bases and J shed 6 bases, with 17 bases lying between them. The germline CDR1 and CDR2 sequences are MNHEY and SVGEGT.